The clone carrying this T cell receptor beta chain was counted once. As yet, its antigen is unknown. This CDR3 has 16 residues. Germline V gene lookup returns CDR1 LNHDA and CDR2 SQIVND (reference sequence). Trimming took off 5 bases at V and 2 bases at J, with 17 bases between the two ends. Researchers ran the PCR with 60 Vbeta and 13 Jbeta primers. Profiled with immunoSEQ multiplex PCR; TCRdb holds only in-frame clones, not every one. The table has about 120,000 clones, 63% seen once. The data originate from a study of cytomegalovirus exposure and HLA in healthy donors. Overall study findings and caveats: The study put under 200 TCR beta chains on its list as cytomegalovirus-associated. In a later analysis, parvovirus B19, influenza, CMV and Epstein-Barr virus appeared linked to several top co-occurrence clusters. Reportedly, TCR beta sequences accurately predicted HLA-A and HLA-B alleles in most subjects. A later analysis linked a missense variant in DCLRE1C to the trimming of TCR beta V and J genes.

The J gene is TRBJ2-3, the V gene TRBV19; D is perhaps TRBD2 (5 bases). The sequencing input was PBMCs. This clonotype was obtained from a man aged 35 to 55 in good health and CMV-seropositive. As DNA, the CDR3 is TGTGCCAGTAGTCCCCAAGGGAGCGGAAACACAGATACGCAGTATTTT. This gives the protein CASSPQGSGNTDTQYF.